This entry is about one TCR beta chain. The study drew participants aged roughly 18 to 89 years from roughly 25 US areas. Which cohort a participant joined came from the clinical history participants gave. CDR1 is MNHEY and CDR2 is SMNVEV in the germline V gene (reference sequence). This CDR3 is 16 amino acids long. Germline trimming cut 3 bases from V and 4 bases from J; bases unmatched to any gene: 8. The data derive from a study of blood T cell repertoires in COVID-19. Study-wide context: Nucleic acid was either cDNA or gDNA, and it came from T cells, B-cell-depleted T cells, or PBMCs.

Original handling: Estimation of nucleated cell counts relied on the amplification of reference gene primers. Produced via immunoSEQ multiplex PCR; TCRdb's table is partial and in-frame only. The V and J calls and clone size are taken from that table; D and trimming were inferred from the DNA. The sample carries approximately 250,000 clones, roughly 90% recorded once. The gene calls are TRBV27 and TRBJ1-5, with 8 positions matching TRBD1. The sequenced material came from PBMCs or T cells enriched from blood (not recorded which). The sequence came from a man aged 35 to 55 who had been exposed to COVID-19. Written as DNA, the CDR3 is TGTGCCAGCAGTTTCTATGGACAGGGAGGGAATCAGCCCCAGCATTTT. Translation gives CASSFYGQGGNQPQHF.